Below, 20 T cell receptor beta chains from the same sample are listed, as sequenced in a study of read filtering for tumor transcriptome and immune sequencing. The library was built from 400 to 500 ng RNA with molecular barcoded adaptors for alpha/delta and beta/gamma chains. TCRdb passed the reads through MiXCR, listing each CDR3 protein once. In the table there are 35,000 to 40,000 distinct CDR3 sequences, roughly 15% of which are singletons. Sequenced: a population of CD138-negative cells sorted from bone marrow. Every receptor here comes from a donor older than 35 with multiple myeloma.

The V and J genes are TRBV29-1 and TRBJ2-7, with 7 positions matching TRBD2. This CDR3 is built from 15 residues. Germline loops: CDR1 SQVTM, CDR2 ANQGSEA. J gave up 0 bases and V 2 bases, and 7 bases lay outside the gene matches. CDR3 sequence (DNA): TGCAGCGTTGAACCTAGCGGATCAAGCTCCTACGAGCAGTACTTC. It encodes CSVEPSGSSSYEQYF.

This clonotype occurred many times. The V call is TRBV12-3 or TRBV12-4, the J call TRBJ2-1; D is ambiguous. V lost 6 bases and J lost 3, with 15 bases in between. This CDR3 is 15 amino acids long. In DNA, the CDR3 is TGTGCCAGCAGGTTTAGCTTATCTGGCTACAATGAGCAGTTCTTC. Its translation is CASRFSLSGYNEQFF.

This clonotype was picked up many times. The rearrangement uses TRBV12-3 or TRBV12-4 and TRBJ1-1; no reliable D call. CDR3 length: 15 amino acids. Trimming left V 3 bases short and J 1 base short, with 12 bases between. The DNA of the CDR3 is TGTGCCAGCAGTTTTATCCAGGCAACGAACACTGAAGCTTTCTTT. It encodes CASSFIQATNTEAFF.

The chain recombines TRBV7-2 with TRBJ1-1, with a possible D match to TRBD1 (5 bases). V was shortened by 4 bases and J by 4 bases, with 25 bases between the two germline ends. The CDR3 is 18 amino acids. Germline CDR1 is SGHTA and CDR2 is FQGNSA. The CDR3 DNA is TGTGCCAGCAGCTCAATGATGAAGGGGCCTCTGCGGACCACTGAAGCTTTCTTT. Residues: CASSSMMKGPLRTTEAFF. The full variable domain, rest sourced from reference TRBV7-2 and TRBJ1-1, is GAGVSQSPSNKVTEKGKDVELRCDPISGHTALYWYRQSLGQGLEFLIYFQGNSAPDKSGLPSDRFSAERTGGSVSTLTIQRTQQEDSAVYLCASSSMMKGPLRTTEAFFGQGTRLTVV.

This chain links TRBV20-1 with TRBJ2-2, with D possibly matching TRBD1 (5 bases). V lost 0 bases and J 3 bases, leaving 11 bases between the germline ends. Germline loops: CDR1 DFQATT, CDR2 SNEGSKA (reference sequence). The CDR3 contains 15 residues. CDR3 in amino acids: CSARDLIRDTGELFF. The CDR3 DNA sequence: TGCAGTGCTAGAGATCTTATCAGGGACACCGGGGAGCTGTTTTTT.

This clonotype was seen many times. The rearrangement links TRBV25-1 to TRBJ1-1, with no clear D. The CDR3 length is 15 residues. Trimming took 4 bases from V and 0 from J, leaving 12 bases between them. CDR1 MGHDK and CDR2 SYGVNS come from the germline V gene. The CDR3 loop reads CASSGRLSLNTEAFF. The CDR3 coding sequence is TGTGCCAGCAGTGGGAGACTCTCCCTGAACACTGAAGCTTTCTTT.

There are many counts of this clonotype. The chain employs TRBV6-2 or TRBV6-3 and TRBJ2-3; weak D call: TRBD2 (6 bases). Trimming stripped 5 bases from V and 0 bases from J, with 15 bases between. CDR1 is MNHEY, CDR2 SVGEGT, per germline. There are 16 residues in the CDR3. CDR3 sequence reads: CASSAEGSLSTDTQYF. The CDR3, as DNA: TGTGCCAGCAGTGCGGAGGGGTCCCTTAGCACAGATACGCAGTATTTT.

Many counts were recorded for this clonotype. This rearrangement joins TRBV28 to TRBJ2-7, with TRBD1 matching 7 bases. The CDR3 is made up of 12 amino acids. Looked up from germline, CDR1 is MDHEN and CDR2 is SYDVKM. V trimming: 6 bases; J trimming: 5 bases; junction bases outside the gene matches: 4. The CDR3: CASRRQGNEQYF. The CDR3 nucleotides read TGTGCCAGCAGACGACAGGGAAACGAGCAGTACTTC.

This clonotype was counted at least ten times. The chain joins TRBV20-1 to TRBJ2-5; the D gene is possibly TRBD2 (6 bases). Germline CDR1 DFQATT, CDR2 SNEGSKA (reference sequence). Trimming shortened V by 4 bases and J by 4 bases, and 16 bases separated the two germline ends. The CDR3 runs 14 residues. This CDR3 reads CSATEGGGGETQYF. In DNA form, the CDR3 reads TGCAGTGCTACCGAGGGAGGAGGTGGAGAGACCCAGTACTTC.

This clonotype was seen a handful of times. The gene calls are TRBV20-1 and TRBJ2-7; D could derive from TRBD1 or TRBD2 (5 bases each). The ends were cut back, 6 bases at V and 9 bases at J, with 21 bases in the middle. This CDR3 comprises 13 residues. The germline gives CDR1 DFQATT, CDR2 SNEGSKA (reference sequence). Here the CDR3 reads CSALGPWADGQYF. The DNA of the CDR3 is TGCAGTGCCCTGGGACCTTGGGCCGATGGGCAGTACTTC.

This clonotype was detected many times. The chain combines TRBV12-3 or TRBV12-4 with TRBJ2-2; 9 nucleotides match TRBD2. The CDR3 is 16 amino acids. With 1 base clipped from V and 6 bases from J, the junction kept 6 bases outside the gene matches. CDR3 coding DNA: TGTGCCAGCAGTTTAGTCGCGGGGGGGTTCTCCGGGGAGCTGTTTTTT. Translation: CASSLVAGGFSGELFF.

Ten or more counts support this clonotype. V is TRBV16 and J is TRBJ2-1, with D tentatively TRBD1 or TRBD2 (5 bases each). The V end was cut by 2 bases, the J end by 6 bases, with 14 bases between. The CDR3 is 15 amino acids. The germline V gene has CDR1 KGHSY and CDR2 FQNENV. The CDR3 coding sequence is TGTGCCAGCAGCCAACTGAGTTGGGGGAGCAATGAGCAGTTCTTC. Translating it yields CASSQLSWGSNEQFF.

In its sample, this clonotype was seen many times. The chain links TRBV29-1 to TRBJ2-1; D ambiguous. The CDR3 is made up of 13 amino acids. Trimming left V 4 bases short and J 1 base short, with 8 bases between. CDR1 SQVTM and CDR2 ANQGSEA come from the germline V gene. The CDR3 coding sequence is TGCAGCGTTGTATTTCTTTCCTACAATGAGCAGTTCTTC. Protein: CSVVFLSYNEQFF.

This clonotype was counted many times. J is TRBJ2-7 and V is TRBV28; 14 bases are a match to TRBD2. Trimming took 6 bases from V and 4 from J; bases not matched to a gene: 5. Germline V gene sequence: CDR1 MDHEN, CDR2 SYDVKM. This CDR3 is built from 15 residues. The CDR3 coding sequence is TGTGCCAGCAGAGCGGGACTAGCGGGAGTATACGAGCAGTACTTC. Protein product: CASRAGLAGVYEQYF.

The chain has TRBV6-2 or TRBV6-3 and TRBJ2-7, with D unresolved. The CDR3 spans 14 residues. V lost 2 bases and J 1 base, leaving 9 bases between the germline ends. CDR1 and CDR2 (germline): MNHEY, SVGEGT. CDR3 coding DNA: TGTGCCAGCAGTTACGGGCAGGTGTCCTACGAGCAGTACTTC. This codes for CASSYGQVSYEQYF.

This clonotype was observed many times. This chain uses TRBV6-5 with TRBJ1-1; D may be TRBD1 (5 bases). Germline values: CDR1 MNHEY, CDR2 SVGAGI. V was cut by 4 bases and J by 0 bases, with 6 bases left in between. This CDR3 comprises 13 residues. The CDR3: CASSWGVNTEAFF. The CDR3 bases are TGTGCCAGCAGTTGGGGGGTGAACACTGAAGCTTTCTTT.

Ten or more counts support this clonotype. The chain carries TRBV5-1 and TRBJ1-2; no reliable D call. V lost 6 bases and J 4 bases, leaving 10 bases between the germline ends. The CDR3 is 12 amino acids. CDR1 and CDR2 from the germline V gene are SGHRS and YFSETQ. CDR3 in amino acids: CASKAAFYGYTF. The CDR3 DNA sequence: TGCGCCAGCAAGGCCGCTTTCTATGGCTACACCTTC.

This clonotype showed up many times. The CDR3 reads CASSEASGQAYEQYF. CDR3 nucleotide sequence: TGTGCCAGCAGTGAAGCCTCCGGACAGGCCTACGAGCAGTACTTC. This sequence joins TRBV2 and TRBJ2-7; 7 bases are a match to TRBD1. J lost 2 bases, V lost 0 bases, and 4 bases had no gene match. Germline V gene lookup returns CDR1 SNHLY and CDR2 FYNNEI. The CDR3 runs to 15 residues.

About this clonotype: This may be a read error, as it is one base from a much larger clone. This chain's CDR3 is CASSLWTGGNLPQHF. CDR3 nucleotide sequence: TGTGCCAGCAGTTTATGGACAGGAGGCAATCTGCCCCAGCATTTT. J is TRBJ1-5 and V is TRBV28, with D perhaps matching TRBD1 (6 bases). CDR3 length: 15 residues. CDR1 MDHEN and CDR2 SYDVKM come from the germline V gene.

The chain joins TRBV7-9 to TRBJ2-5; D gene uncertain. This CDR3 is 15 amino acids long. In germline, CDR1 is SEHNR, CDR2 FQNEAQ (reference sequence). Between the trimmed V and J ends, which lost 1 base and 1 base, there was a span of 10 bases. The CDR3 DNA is TGTGCCAGCAGCTTAGTGCCCGCCGGCCAAGAGACCCAGTACTTC. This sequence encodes CASSLVPAGQETQYF.